Shown below are 12 T cell receptor beta chains from a single sample sequenced in a study of STAT5B mutations in CD4+ large granular lymphocyte leukemia. Repertoires were generated with immunoSEQ multiplex PCR, while TCRdb's copy carries only in-frame clones and drops some. This table has around 37,000 clones, around 75% appearing once. The specimen was CD4+ T cells from blood buffy coats. These receptors came from a human donor in good health.

The chain combines TRBV28 with TRBJ2-2; 9 nucleotides agree with TRBD2. CDR3 length equals 14 residues. Trimming at V came to 4 bases and at J to 6 bases, leaving 3 bases not matched to a gene. Germline CDR1 is MDHEN and CDR2 is SYDVKM. CDR3 region: CASSSSGKAGELFF. The DNA of the CDR3 is TGTGCCAGCAGTTCTAGCGGGAAGGCCGGGGAGCTGTTTTTT. The complete variable domain, with remaining parts taken from reference TRBV28 and TRBJ2-2, reads DVKVTQSSRYLVKRTGEKVFLECVQDMDHENMFWYRQDPGLGLRLIYFSYDVKMKEKGDIPEGYSVSREKKERFSLILESASTNQTSMYLCASSSSGKAGELFFGEGSRLTVL.

The chain is built from TRBV4-1 and TRBJ2-1; a weak D match, TRBD2 (5 bases). The ends were cut back, 3 bases at V and 0 bases at J, with 12 bases in the middle. CDR3 length: 16 residues. Per the germline V gene, CDR1 is MGHRA and CDR2 is YSYEKL. CDR3 nucleotide sequence: TGCGCCAGCAGCCACGGACTCTTAGGCTCCTACAATGAGCAGTTCTTC. It specifies CASSHGLLGSYNEQFF.

The chain has TRBV6-1 and TRBJ2-3; 12 positions agree with TRBD2. Germline V gene data show CDR1 as MNHNS and CDR2 as SASEGT. The J segment lost 4 bases and the V segment lost 4 bases, leaving 6 bases of the junction unmatched. The CDR3 spans 16 residues. This CDR3 is CASSALAGGPSDTQYF. The CDR3 DNA is TGTGCCAGCAGTGCCCTAGCGGGAGGGCCGTCAGATACGCAGTATTTT.

This clone was observed a few times. The chain is built from TRBV2 and TRBJ2-7; a weak D match, TRBD1 (5 bases). There are 12 residues in the CDR3. Germline lookup yields CDR1 SNHLY and CDR2 FYNNEI. V was cut by 7 bases and J by 2 bases, with 9 bases left in between. Here the CDR3 DNA reads TGTGCCAGCACCCAGGGTACCTACGAGCAGTACTTC. Protein: CASTQGTYEQYF.

This chain joins TRBV5-1 and TRBJ2-2, with D uncertain. The germline V gene has CDR1 SGHRS and CDR2 YFSETQ. The CDR3 contains 12 residues. V was clipped by 2 bases and J by 5 bases, with 4 bases between them. Here the CDR3 reads CASSFSTGELFF. The CDR3 nucleotides are TGCGCCAGCAGCTTTTCTACCGGGGAGCTGTTTTTT.

The V call is TRBV12-5, the J call TRBJ2-5; the D is unclear. Germline assignment: CDR1 LGHNT and CDR2 FRNRAP. CDR3 size: 17 residues. V was shortened by 0 bases and J by 1 base, with 15 bases between the two germline ends. The CDR3 protein is CASGLVPIGYSQETQYF. DNA of the CDR3: TGTGCTAGTGGTTTGGTACCTATCGGATATTCCCAAGAGACCCAGTACTTC.

The rearrangement links TRBV5-1 to TRBJ2-3; tentatively, D is TRBD1 (6 bases). CDR3 length: 14 residues. Germline V CDR1 and CDR2: SGHRS, YFSETQ. Trimming left V 2 bases short and J 5 bases short, with 12 bases between. CDR3 sequence reads: CASSLQGIGDTQYF. The CDR3 nucleotides are TGCGCCAGCAGCTTACAGGGCATTGGAGATACGCAGTATTTT.

This chain links TRBV6-5 with TRBJ1-3; weak D call: TRBD1 (6 bases). V gave up 0 bases and J gave up 0 bases, with 9 bases separating them. The CDR3 covers 16 residues. Germline CDR1 reads MNHEY; CDR2 reads SVGAGI. The CDR3 DNA sequence: TGTGCCAGCAGTTACTCGACAGGATTCTCTGGAAACACCATATATTTT. Protein sequence: CASSYSTGFSGNTIYF.

V and J are TRBV19 and TRBJ2-3, with a tentative D call TRBD2 (5 bases). V was clipped by 5 bases and J by 6 bases, with 21 bases between them. Per the germline V gene, CDR1 is LNHDA and CDR2 is SQIVND (reference sequence). The CDR3 is 16 amino acids. The CDR3, as DNA: TGTGCCAGTAGTCGGGGTCTGCGCAGTCGGGATGATACGCAGTATTTT. Translated, it gives CASSRGLRSRDDTQYF.

The chain is built from TRBV5-4 and TRBJ2-3; TRBD2 agrees at 8 bases. Germline lookup yields CDR1 SGHNT and CDR2 YYREEE (reference sequence). The CDR3 is 16 residues long. J gave up 0 bases and V 4 bases, and 7 bases lay outside the gene matches. The CDR3 reads CASSKLLAASTDTQYF. In DNA, the CDR3 is TGTGCCAGCAGCAAGCTACTAGCGGCTAGCACAGATACGCAGTATTTT.

The J gene is TRBJ1-2, the V gene TRBV18, with D perhaps matching TRBD1 (5 bases). V lost 0 bases and J lost 7, with 9 bases in between. CDR1 KGHSH and CDR2 LQKENI come from the germline V gene. This CDR3 contains 13 residues. CDR3 bases: TGTGCCAGCTCACCACCCGGGGGTGGTGGCTACACCTTC. Translation: CASSPPGGGGYTF.

The rearrangement joins TRBV30 to TRBJ2-7, with D possibly being TRBD2 (6 bases). CDR1 is GTSNPN, CDR2 SVGIG, per germline (reference sequence). The CDR3 length is 15 residues. V lost 5 bases, J lost 7 bases, and 24 bases lay in between. The CDR3 coding sequence is TGTGCCTGGGGGGGGATACTAGGGAACTACGGAGAGCAGTACTTC. Translated: CAWGGILGNYGEQYF.